The next 18 T cell receptor beta chains were all read from a single sample in a study of regulatory T cells in long-lasting Graves disease. Investigators prepared the TCR beta libraries by applying iRepertoire HTBI primers and Arm-PCR of CDR3 regions. TCRdb fed the multiplex PCR reads into MiXCR, producing one record per CDR3 protein. The sample includes 250,000 or so distinct CDR3 sequences, roughly 21% seen only once; the top ten take roughly 13%. Time point noted: newly diagnosed GD, antithyroid drugs for less than 3 months. Construction of the TCR library relied on RNA isolated from PBMCs. Sequencing used peripheral blood mononuclear cells (PBMCs), obtained at new diagnosis, from a patient treated with antithyroid drugs. Source of these receptors: a female donor with Graves disease.

The rearrangement links TRBV6-2 or TRBV6-3 to TRBJ2-1; no clear D gene. Germline assignment: CDR1 MNHEY and CDR2 SVGEGT. The ends were cut back, 11 bases at V and 3 bases at J, with 11 bases in the middle. There are 12 residues in the CDR3. Here the CDR3 DNA reads TGTGCCGTGCGGCCTAGCTACAATGAGCAGTTCTTC. This codes for CAVRPSYNEQFF.

The table lists this clonotype with many counts. The chain's CDR3 is CSVESQGIMNMETQYF. In nucleotides, the CDR3 is TGCAGCGTTGAATCCCAGGGGATTATGAATATGGAGACCCAGTACTTC. V is TRBV29-1 and J is TRBJ2-5; TRBD1 might be the D (6 bases). The CDR3 contains 16 residues. V lost 2 bases to trimming and J lost 5 bases, with 21 bases between them. The germline V gene has CDR1 SQVTM and CDR2 ANQGSEA.

The chain joins TRBV6-9 to TRBJ1-2; 7 bases are shared with TRBD1. This CDR3 region has 15 residues. CDR1 MNHGY and CDR2 SVAAGI come from the germline V gene. The V gene end was trimmed by 4 bases and the J gene end by 4 bases; junction bases not matched to a gene: 9. The CDR3 region is CASSSKTTGVYGYTF. In DNA form, the CDR3 reads TGTGCCAGCAGTTCGAAGACTACAGGGGTCTATGGCTACACCTTC.

The table lists this clonotype with many counts. The chain uses TRBV20-1 and TRBJ2-7, with unresolved D. This CDR3 comprises 13 residues. Germline assignment: CDR1 DFQATT and CDR2 SNEGSKA (reference sequence). Trimming removed 3 bases at V and 0 bases at J, with 9 bases between. The CDR3 DNA reads TGCAGTGCTAGTGGGCGACCCTCCTACGAGCAGTACTTC. Protein: CSASGRPSYEQYF.

This clonotype has ten or more counts. V is TRBV7-8 and J is TRBJ2-3, with 9 bases identical to TRBD2. The germline gives CDR1 SGHVS, CDR2 FQNEAQ. CDR3 size: 17 residues. Trimming took 2 bases from V and 4 from J; bases not matched to a gene: 10. The CDR3 DNA is TGTGCCAGCAGCTTAATCTGGTTGGCGGGAGGGGCAGATACGCAGTATTTT. It codes for CASSLIWLAGGADTQYF. Complete variable domain (other parts from reference TRBV7-8 and TRBJ2-3): GAGVSQSPRYKVAKRGQDVALRCDPISGHVSLFWYQQALGQGPEFLTYFQNEAQLDKSGLPSDRFFAERPEGSVSTLKIQRTQQEDSAVYLCASSLIWLAGGADTQYFGPGTRLTVL.

This clonotype was recorded many times. The chain has TRBV28 and TRBJ2-3, with D unresolved. CDR1 is MDHEN, CDR2 SYDVKM, per germline. Trimming took off 8 bases at V and 2 bases at J, with 8 bases between the two ends. The CDR3 runs to 12 residues. CDR3 sequence: CASQGFTDTQYF. CDR3 DNA: TGTGCCAGCCAAGGCTTCACAGATACGCAGTATTTT.

This clonotype was detected ten times or more. The chain uses TRBV6-2 or TRBV6-3 and TRBJ1-2; 10 bases fit TRBD1. Germline CDR1 is MNHEY and CDR2 is SVGEGT. J lost 8 bases, V lost 0 bases, and 6 bases had no gene match. The CDR3 spans 15 residues. Here the CDR3 reads CASSYSRQGASGYTF. The CDR3 DNA is TGTGCCAGCAGTTACTCGAGACAGGGGGCCAGCGGCTACACCTTC.

This clonotype was counted only a few times. A read error is likely here: a far larger clone is one base away. The rearrangement uses TRBV6-5 and TRBJ2-7; 7 nucleotides match TRBD1. The CDR3 length is 14 residues. V lost 4 bases to trimming and J lost 6 bases; unmatched junction nucleotides: 9. Germline CDR1 is MNHEY and CDR2 is SVGAGI. The CDR3 loop reads CASSFGTDTCEQYF. Here the CDR3 DNA reads TGTGCCAGCAGTTTCGGGACAGACACCTGCGAGCAGTACTTC.

This clonotype was recorded at least ten times. The chain combines TRBV20-1 with TRBJ2-3; 9 nucleotides match TRBD2. The CDR3 is made up of 15 amino acids. Germline-derived CDR1 and CDR2 are DFQATT and SNEGSKA (reference sequence). V was clipped by 3 bases and J by 6 bases; unmatched bases: 10. Here the CDR3 DNA reads TGCAGTGCTAGGAGGCGGGAGGGCACGGGGGATACGCAGTATTTT. This codes for CSARRREGTGDTQYF.

This clonotype was recorded many times. This sequence joins TRBV7-2 and TRBJ2-5; D remains unclear. In germline, CDR1 is SGHTA, CDR2 FQGNSA. Trimming left V 1 base short and J 4 bases short, with 13 bases between. This CDR3 region has 15 residues. The CDR3 bases are TGTGCCAGCAGCTTAGACTCTCCGGTGCGAGAGACCCAGTACTTC. Its translation is CASSLDSPVRETQYF.

This clonotype was found a few times. The V and J genes are TRBV20-1 and TRBJ1-5, with D possibly being TRBD1 (6 bases). Germline CDR1 and CDR2: DFQATT and SNEGSKA (reference sequence). This CDR3 contains 12 residues. Trimming took 7 bases from V and 4 from J, leaving 11 bases between them. The CDR3 bases are TGCAGTGTAAGGGGGGGGAATCAGCCCCAGCATTTT. Translated, it gives CSVRGGNQPQHF.

This clonotype was seen ten or more times. The rearrangement uses TRBV20-1 and TRBJ2-5; 9 bases are shared with TRBD1. The trim removed 3 bases at V and 2 bases at J, leaving 4 bases unmatched. There are 14 residues in the CDR3. From germline, CDR1 is DFQATT and CDR2 SNEGSKA (reference sequence). CDR3 region: CSASGQGQQETQYF. CDR3 sequence (DNA): TGCAGTGCTAGCGGACAGGGGCAACAAGAGACCCAGTACTTC.

This clonotype was observed many times. The chain employs TRBV6-4 and TRBJ2-3; weak D call: TRBD1 (6 bases). CDR3 length equals 14 residues. CDR1 is MRHNA and CDR2 is SNTAGT in the germline V gene. V shed 4 bases and J shed 2 bases, with 10 bases lying between them. CDR3 region: CASSGTANTDTQYF. The CDR3 coding sequence is TGTGCCAGCAGTGGGACAGCGAACACAGATACGCAGTATTTT.

This clonotype was seen repeatedly, ten times or more. The chain employs TRBV5-5 and TRBJ1-3; weak D call: TRBD1 (6 bases). This CDR3 has 15 residues. Deletions cut 4 bases from V and 0 bases from J, with 11 bases between. Looked up from germline, CDR1 is SGHKS and CDR2 is YYEKEE (reference sequence). The CDR3: CASSTNRDSGNTIYF. The CDR3 DNA reads TGTGCCAGCAGCACTAACAGGGACTCTGGAAACACCATATATTTT.

This clonotype was recorded at least ten times. The chain couples TRBV6-2 or TRBV6-3 to TRBJ1-1; perhaps TRBD1 as D (6 bases). This CDR3 has 15 amino acids. Trimming took off 2 bases at V and 4 bases at J, with 14 bases between the two ends. Germline loops: CDR1 MNHEY, CDR2 SVGEGT. The CDR3 spells CASSYTEPGATEAFF. As DNA, the CDR3 is TGTGCCAGCAGTTACACGGAACCAGGGGCCACTGAAGCTTTCTTT.

This clonotype was detected many times. The V and J genes are TRBV10-1 and TRBJ2-2; D ambiguous. CDR1 and CDR2 from the germline V gene are WNHNN and SYGVQD (reference sequence). The CDR3 is 13 amino acids. V lost 6 bases and J lost 3, with 8 bases in between. The CDR3 DNA is TGCGCCAGCAGATTAGCCGACACCGGGGAGCTGTTTTTT. This encodes CASRLADTGELFF.

The chain combines TRBV7-2 with TRBJ2-3, with D uncertain. This CDR3 has 14 residues. CDR1 and CDR2 from the germline V gene are SGHTA and FQGNSA. V was clipped by 6 bases and J by 1 base, with 11 bases between them. CDR3 in amino acids: CASSTPVGTDTQYF. CDR3 in DNA: TGTGCCAGCAGTACCCCGGTGGGCACAGATACGCAGTATTTT.

This clonotype showed up many times. The chain joins TRBV4-2 to TRBJ2-7, with D perhaps TRBD2 (5 bases). Trimming took 2 bases from V and 5 from J, leaving 13 bases between them. Germline CDR1 and CDR2: LGHNA and YNFKEQ. CDR3 size: 14 residues. The CDR3 bases are TGTGCCAGCAGCCAATCGGTAGGGAGCGACGAGCAGTACTTC. Protein product: CASSQSVGSDEQYF.